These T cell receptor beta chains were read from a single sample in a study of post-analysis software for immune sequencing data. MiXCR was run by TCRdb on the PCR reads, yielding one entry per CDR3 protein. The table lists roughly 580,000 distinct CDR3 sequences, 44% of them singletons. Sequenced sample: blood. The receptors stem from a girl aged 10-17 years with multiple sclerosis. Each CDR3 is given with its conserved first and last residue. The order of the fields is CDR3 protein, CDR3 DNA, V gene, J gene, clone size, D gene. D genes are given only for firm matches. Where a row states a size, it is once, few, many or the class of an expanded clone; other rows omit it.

CDR3: CSAGQGSETQYF
DNA: TGCAGTGCGGGACAGGGCTCAGAGACCCAGTACTTC
V: TRBV20-1
J: TRBJ2-5
size: few
D: TRBD1

CDR3: CASSFVGYGYTF
DNA: TGTGCCAGCAGCTTCGTCGGGTATGGCTACACCTTC
V: TRBV7-2
J: TRBJ1-2
size: few
D: .

CDR3: CATGTDTQYF
DNA: TGTGCCACTGGGACAGATACGCAGTATTTT
V: TRBV10-3
J: TRBJ2-3
size: .
D: .

CDR3: CASSYASGLNEQFF
DNA: TGTGCCAGCAGTTACGCTAGCGGTTTAAATGAGCAGTTCTTC
V: TRBV6-5
J: TRBJ2-1
size: once
D: TRBD2

CDR3: CSAPGLAGGYTDTQYF
DNA: TGCAGTGCCCCGGGACTAGCGGGGGGGTACACAGATACGCAGTATTTT
V: TRBV20-1
J: TRBJ2-3
size: .
D: TRBD2

CDR3: CASSVDSLPNEKLFF
DNA: TGTGCCAGCAGTGTTGACAGTCTGCCCAATGAAAAACTGTTTTTT
V: TRBV12-3/TRBV12-4
J: TRBJ1-4
size: .
D: .

CDR3: CASMAGGGGSYEQYF
DNA: TGCGCCAGCATGGCCGGCGGAGGTGGATCCTACGAGCAGTACTTC
V: TRBV5-1
J: TRBJ2-7
size: once
D: .

CDR3: CSVGRRLAGNEQFF
DNA: TGCAGCGTTGGAAGAAGGCTAGCGGGCAATGAGCAGTTCTTC
V: TRBV29-1
J: TRBJ2-1
size: .
D: TRBD2

CDR3: CASRRAGEAEAFF
DNA: TGTGCCAGCAGGAGGGCAGGGGAAGCTGAAGCTTTCTTT
V: TRBV7-3
J: TRBJ1-1
size: .
D: .

CDR3: CASSLGTSGTGDTQYF
DNA: TGTGCCAGCAGCCTTGGGACTAGCGGGACAGGAGATACGCAGTATTTT
V: TRBV5-5
J: TRBJ2-3
size: .
D: TRBD2

CDR3: CASSLEWVATHNEQFF
DNA: TGTGCCAGCAGCTTGGAGTGGGTAGCTACACACAATGAGCAGTTCTTC
V: TRBV5-5
J: TRBJ2-1
size: few
D: .

CDR3: CASSLGPSSGSYEQFF
DNA: TGCGCCAGCAGCTTGGGCCCTTCTAGCGGGAGCTATGAGCAGTTCTTC
V: TRBV5-1
J: TRBJ2-1
size: few
D: TRBD2

CDR3: CTSSLPGQETQYF
DNA: TGTACCAGCAGCTTGCCGGGACAAGAGACCCAGTACTTC
V: TRBV5-4
J: TRBJ2-5
size: few
D: .

CDR3: CASSGGRQSNYGYTF
DNA: TGTGCCAGCAGCGGCGGGCGACAGTCTAACTATGGCTACACCTTC
V: TRBV7-9
J: TRBJ1-2
size: .
D: .

CDR3: CASQLGGADSYEQYF
DNA: TGTGCCAGCCAACTAGGGGGGGCGGATTCCTACGAGCAGTACTTC
V: TRBV12-3/TRBV12-4
J: TRBJ2-7
size: .
D: .

CDR3: CASSLGLAGGVPYEQYF
DNA: TGTGCCAGCAGCCTCGGACTAGCGGGAGGGGTTCCCTACGAGCAGTACTTC
V: TRBV7-6
J: TRBJ2-7
size: few
D: TRBD2